The 6 T cell receptor beta chains presented below share a single source sample, sequenced in a study of cytomegalovirus exposure and HLA in healthy donors. The PCR made use of 60 Vbeta and 13 Jbeta primers. Repertoires were generated with immunoSEQ multiplex PCR, while TCRdb's copy carries only in-frame clones and drops some. The table has 130,000 to 150,000 clones, roughly 74% seen once. Sequenced sample: PBMCs. These receptors originate from a woman aged 18-35 years in good health and CMV-seropositive.

This rearrangement joins TRBV5-1 to TRBJ1-1; 12 nucleotides line up with TRBD1. The V gene end was trimmed by 8 bases and the J gene end by 4 bases; junction bases not matched to a gene: 9. The germline V gene encodes CDR1 SGHRS and CDR2 YFSETQ. This CDR3 comprises 15 residues. CDR3 DNA: TGCGCCAGTCGGGACAGGGGGCCCGCGGTCACTGAAGCTTTCTTT. This sequence encodes CASRDRGPAVTEAFF.

This clone was observed once. The V call is TRBV5-1, the J call TRBJ2-3; TRBD1 is a possible D gene (6 bases). V lost 1 base and J 6 bases, leaving 9 bases between the germline ends. CDR1 and CDR2 from the germline V gene are SGHRS and YFSETQ. The CDR3 contains 13 residues. The CDR3 coding sequence is TGCGCCAGCAGCTTGACAGGGAAGGATACGCAGTATTTT. Protein sequence: CASSLTGKDTQYF.

This chain joins TRBV6-1 and TRBJ2-5, with D maybe TRBD1 (5 bases). The last part of the DNA fits TRBJ2-7 better; the J call may be wrong. Germline V CDR1 and CDR2: MNHNS, SASEGT. CDR3 length: 12 amino acids. The CDR3 sequence is CATPKSTDEQYF. CDR3 sequence (DNA): TGTGCCACCCCTAAGTCGACAGACGAGCAGTACTTC.

This rearrangement joins TRBV5-1 to TRBJ2-1; TRBD2 matches at 8 bases. From germline, CDR1 is SGHRS and CDR2 YFSETQ. After removal of 0 bases from V and 10 bases from J, the junction contained 12 bases not matched to a gene. The CDR3 is 16 amino acids. In nucleotides, the CDR3 is TGCGCCAGCAGCTTGGACTTGGCGGGGGGCTCGCCGGAGCAGTTCTTC. It codes for CASSLDLAGGSPEQFF.

The V gene is TRBV7-8, the J gene TRBJ2-1; 7 nucleotides agree with TRBD1. Germline loops: CDR1 SGHVS, CDR2 FQNEAQ. The CDR3 spans 16 residues. V lost 4 bases and J lost 7; bases outside the gene matches: 13. The DNA of the CDR3 is TGTGCCAGCAGCTCAGACAGGGTGGTCTCTAGAAATGAGCAGTTCTTC. The encoded protein is CASSSDRVVSRNEQFF.

V and J are TRBV7-8 and TRBJ2-6, with D hard to call. The V end lost 2 bases, the J end lost 2 bases, and 10 bases lay between the germline ends. Germline V gene sequence: CDR1 SGHVS, CDR2 FQNEAQ. The CDR3 runs 16 residues. The CDR3 coding sequence is TGTGCCAGCAGCTTATTCAGTGTTGCTGGGGCCAACGTCCTGACTTTC. It codes for CASSLFSVAGANVLTF. The full variable domain, in which reference TRBV7-8 and TRBJ2-6 provide the parts outside the CDR3, is GAGVSQSPRYKVAKRGQDVALRCDPISGHVSLFWYQQALGQGPEFLTYFQNEAQLDKSGLPSDRFFAERPEGSVSTLKIQRTQQEDSAVYLCASSLFSVAGANVLTFGAGSRLTVL.